Following are 18 T cell receptor beta chains from one sample sequenced in a study of blood T cell repertoires in COVID-19. Profiled with immunoSEQ multiplex PCR; TCRdb holds only in-frame clones, not every one. The table includes more than 250,000 clones, 92% detected once. Sample: PBMCs or T cells enriched from blood (not recorded which). All receptors derive from a woman in her 30s who had recovered from COVID-19.

The chain couples TRBV21-1 to TRBJ2-7; the D call TRBD2 from the table was never checked on the DNA. TRBV21-1 is listed as a pseudogene. CDR3 length: 16 amino acids. CDR3 amino acids: CASSKALASEEYEQYF. The CDR3 nucleotides read TGTGCCAGCAGCAAGGCCCTGGCTAGCGAAGAGTACGAGCAGTACTTC.

The chain uses TRBV6-5 and TRBJ2-5; 12 nucleotides match TRBD2. This CDR3 has 13 amino acids. V trimming: 6 bases; J trimming: 9 bases; junction bases outside the gene matches: 5. Germline V lookup: CDR1 MNHEY, CDR2 SVGAGI. CDR3 DNA sequence: TGTGCCAGCAGCCGACTAGCGGGAGCTCCCCAGTACTTC. The encoded protein is CASSRLAGAPQYF.

This clone was detected only a few times. V is TRBV4-3 and J is TRBJ2-7; TRBD1 is a possible D gene (6 bases). CDR1 LGHNA and CDR2 YSLEER come from the germline V gene. The germline V and J ends were trimmed by 0 bases and 7 bases, with 19 bases remaining between them. The CDR3 totals 16 residues. The CDR3 protein is CASSQERPGALDEQYF. CDR3 nucleotides: TGCGCCAGCAGCCAAGAAAGGCCAGGGGCATTGGATGAGCAGTACTTC.

V gene TRBV15 combines with J gene TRBJ2-7; D perhaps matches TRBD2 (6 bases). The V end was cut by 8 bases, the J end by 0 bases, with 14 bases between. This CDR3 is built from 14 residues. Germline lookup yields CDR1 LNHNV and CDR2 YYDKDF (reference sequence). The DNA for the CDR3 is TGTGCCACCTCGGAGGGGAGGATCTCCTACGAGCAGTACTTC. Protein product: CATSEGRISYEQYF.

The CDR3 reads CASRRTGGVMDTQYF. Written as DNA, the CDR3 is TGTGCCAGCAGGCGGACAGGGGGCGTGATGGATACGCAGTATTTT. V usage is TRBV6-5 and J usage is TRBJ2-3; TRBD1 matches 11 bases. Germline trimming cut 6 bases from V and 6 bases from J; bases unmatched to any gene: 8. Germline V lookup: CDR1 MNHEY, CDR2 SVGAGI. CDR3 length: 15 residues.

The chain is built from TRBV3-1 (or the pseudogene TRBV3-2) and TRBJ1-1; no clear D gene. Trimming shortened V by 0 bases and J by 5 bases, and 10 bases separated the two germline ends. This CDR3 is 14 amino acids long. The germline gives CDR1 LGHDT, CDR2 YNNKEL (reference sequence). The CDR3: CASSQDMRWTEAFF. CDR3 sequence (DNA): TGTGCCAGCAGCCAAGACATGCGGTGGACTGAAGCTTTCTTT.

The V and J genes are TRBV2 and TRBJ2-7; 8 nucleotides agree with TRBD1. Trimming cost V 6 bases and J 3 bases; bases outside gene matches: 4. The CDR3 is 13 amino acids. Looked up from germline, CDR1 is SNHLY and CDR2 is FYNNEI. The CDR3, as DNA: TGTGCCAGCAGCCGACAGGGGTACTACGAGCAGTACTTC. It encodes CASSRQGYYEQYF.

This clone is a singleton in its sample. An end of the junction does not agree with germline; a read error may underlie this. The CDR3 spells CASSPRTGGFGYTF. For the CDR3, the DNA is TGTGCTAGCAGCCCCCGGACAGGGGGCTTTGGCTACACCTTC. V usage is TRBV7-7 and J usage is TRBJ1-2; 11 bases line up with TRBD1. Germline V gives CDR1 SSHAT, CDR2 FNYEAQ (reference sequence). The length of the CDR3 is 14 residues.

The V call is TRBV4-3, the J call TRBJ2-2; a weak D match, TRBD2 (6 bases). Trimming removed 1 base at V and 7 bases at J, with 10 bases between. Germline V gene data show CDR1 as LGHNA and CDR2 as YSLEER. This CDR3 has 14 amino acids. CDR3: CASSQVRLGGELFF. The CDR3 nucleotides are TGCGCCAGCAGCCAAGTCCGACTAGGCGGGGAGCTGTTTTTT.

The CDR3 nucleotides read TGTGCCAGCAGCCCGTTGGGGACTAGCGGGGGGAAGACCTACAATGAGCAGTTCTTC. This encodes CASSPLGTSGGKTYNEQFF. This chain joins TRBV7-2 and TRBJ2-1; TRBD2 matches at 15 bases. Trimming at V came to 5 bases and at J to 2 bases, leaving 10 bases not matched to a gene. The CDR3 runs 19 residues. CDR1 SGHTA and CDR2 FQGNSA come from the germline V gene. The variable domain in full, with the rest retrieved from reference TRBV7-2 and TRBJ2-1, is GAGVSQSPSNKVTEKGKDVELRCDPISGHTALYWYRQSLGQGLEFLIYFQGNSAPDKSGLPSDRFSAERTGGSVSTLTIQRTQQEDSAVYLCASSPLGTSGGKTYNEQFFGPGTRLTVL.

DNA of the CDR3: TGTGCCAGCAGCTCCGGTGGACAGCCAGGATTCAATGAGCAGTTCTTC. Its translation is CASSSGGQPGFNEQFF. This chain links TRBV7-2 with TRBJ2-1; TRBD1 is a possible D gene (6 bases). Looked up from germline, CDR1 is SGHTA and CDR2 is FQGNSA. V lost 4 bases and J lost 6, with 19 bases in between. CDR3 length equals 16 residues. Full variable domain (missing parts from reference TRBV7-2 and TRBJ2-1): GAGVSQSPSNKVTEKGKDVELRCDPISGHTALYWYRQSLGQGLEFLIYFQGNSAPDKSGLPSDRFSAERTGGSVSTLTIQRTQQEDSAVYLCASSSGGQPGFNEQFFGPGTRLTVL.

V and J are TRBV20-1 and TRBJ1-5; 8 nucleotides align to TRBD1. J gave up 3 bases and V 4 bases, and 5 bases lay outside the gene matches. The CDR3 consists of 14 residues. The germline gives CDR1 DFQATT, CDR2 SNEGSKA (reference sequence). The CDR3 sequence: CSATDRGYNQPQHF. In DNA form, the CDR3 reads TGCAGTGCTACTGACAGGGGTTACAATCAGCCCCAGCATTTT.

This sequence joins TRBV6-2 or TRBV6-3 and TRBJ2-7; 7 bases fit TRBD1. CDR1 and CDR2 from the germline V gene are MNHEY and SVGEGT. V trimming: 2 bases; J trimming: 6 bases; junction bases outside the gene matches: 7. This CDR3 contains 14 residues. This chain's CDR3 is CASSYTRDRSEQYF. The CDR3 region has the DNA TGTGCCAGCAGTTACACAAGGGACAGATCCGAGCAGTACTTC.

The chain couples TRBV6-2 or TRBV6-3 to TRBJ1-2; TRBD1 agrees at 8 bases. Germline V CDR1 and CDR2: MNHEY, SVGEGT. This CDR3 spans 14 amino acids. The trim removed 5 bases at V and 4 bases at J, leaving 6 bases unmatched. The CDR3 DNA reads as TGTGCCAGCAGTGGACAGGGCGGACTCTATGGCTACACCTTC. It is translated as CASSGQGGLYGYTF.

The chain links TRBV30 to TRBJ1-3; D remains ambiguous. CDR1 GTSNPN and CDR2 SVGIG come from the germline V gene (reference sequence). The CDR3 is made up of 14 amino acids. The V end was cut by 3 bases, the J end by 0 bases, with 9 bases between. In DNA, the CDR3 is TGTGCCTGGAGCGGGGTATTCTCTGGAAACACCATATATTTT. Protein product: CAWSGVFSGNTIYF.

The chain's CDR3 is CASGAAPLAGGPDTQYF. The CDR3 DNA follows: TGTGCTAGTGGTGCCGCCCCGCTAGCGGGAGGGCCCGATACGCAGTATTTT. The chain recombines TRBV12-5 with TRBJ2-3; 12 bases fit TRBD2. This CDR3 is 17 amino acids long. Germline V gene lookup returns CDR1 LGHNT and CDR2 FRNRAP. Losses at the gene ends were 5 bases for V and 6 bases for J; bases not matched to a gene: 12.

The rearrangement joins TRBV3-1 (or the pseudogene TRBV3-2) to TRBJ2-3; 10 bases agree with TRBD2. Germline V lookup: CDR1 LGHDT, CDR2 YNNKEL (reference sequence). The CDR3 has 18 residues. The V segment lost 1 base and the J segment 3 bases; nucleotides outside the gene matches: 10. The CDR3 loop reads CASSQGWASGSDTDTQYF. The CDR3 DNA follows: TGTGCCAGCAGCCAAGGGTGGGCTAGCGGGAGTGATACAGATACGCAGTATTTT.

This clone showed up just once. The chain links TRBV12-3 or TRBV12-4 to TRBJ2-7, with TRBD2 identical over 8 bases. Trimming cost V 6 bases and J 7 bases; bases outside gene matches: 8. CDR3 length: 13 amino acids. CDR3 nucleotides: TGTGCCAGCAGCATAGCGGGACCGGGGGAGCAGTACTTC. Protein sequence: CASSIAGPGEQYF.